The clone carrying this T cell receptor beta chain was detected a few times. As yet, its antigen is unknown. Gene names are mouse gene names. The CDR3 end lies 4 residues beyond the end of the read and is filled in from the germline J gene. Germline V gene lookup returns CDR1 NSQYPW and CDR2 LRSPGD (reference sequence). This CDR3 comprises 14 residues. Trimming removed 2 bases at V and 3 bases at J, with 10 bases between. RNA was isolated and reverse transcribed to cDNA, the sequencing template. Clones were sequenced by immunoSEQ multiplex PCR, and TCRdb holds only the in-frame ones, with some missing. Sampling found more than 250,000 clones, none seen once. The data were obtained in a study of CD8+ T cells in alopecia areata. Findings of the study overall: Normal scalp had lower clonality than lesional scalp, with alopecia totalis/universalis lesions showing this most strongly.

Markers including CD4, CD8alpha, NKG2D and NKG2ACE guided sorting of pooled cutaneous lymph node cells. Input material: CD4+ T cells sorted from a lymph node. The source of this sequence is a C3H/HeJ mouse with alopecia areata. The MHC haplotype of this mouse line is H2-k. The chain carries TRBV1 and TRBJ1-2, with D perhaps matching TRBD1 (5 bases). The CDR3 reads CTCSAQGGDSDYTF. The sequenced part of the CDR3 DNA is TGCACCTGCAGTGCACAGGGAGGGGACTCC.